This TCR beta chain was recovered during a study of blood T cell repertoires in COVID-19. Per the original data handling: Estimates of nucleated cell counts were drawn from the amplification of reference gene primers. Generated by immunoSEQ multiplex PCR, the TCRdb table keeps only in-frame clones and is missing some. The V and J calls and clone size were taken over from that table, and D and trimming were inferred from the DNA. The sample lists around 320,000 clones, roughly 89% occurring once. Trimming stripped 4 bases from V and 3 bases from J, with 9 bases between. Germline values: CDR1 SGHDN, CDR2 FVKESK. This CDR3 has 13 residues.

Material for sequencing was peripheral blood. The J gene is TRBJ1-1, the V gene TRBV14; D is ambiguous. The receptor's source is a woman between 25 and 40 years old with COVID-19, enrolled during active disease. Written as DNA, the CDR3 is TGTGCCAGCAGCCCCGACTGGTACACTGAAGCTTTCTTT. It codes for CASSPDWYTEAFF.